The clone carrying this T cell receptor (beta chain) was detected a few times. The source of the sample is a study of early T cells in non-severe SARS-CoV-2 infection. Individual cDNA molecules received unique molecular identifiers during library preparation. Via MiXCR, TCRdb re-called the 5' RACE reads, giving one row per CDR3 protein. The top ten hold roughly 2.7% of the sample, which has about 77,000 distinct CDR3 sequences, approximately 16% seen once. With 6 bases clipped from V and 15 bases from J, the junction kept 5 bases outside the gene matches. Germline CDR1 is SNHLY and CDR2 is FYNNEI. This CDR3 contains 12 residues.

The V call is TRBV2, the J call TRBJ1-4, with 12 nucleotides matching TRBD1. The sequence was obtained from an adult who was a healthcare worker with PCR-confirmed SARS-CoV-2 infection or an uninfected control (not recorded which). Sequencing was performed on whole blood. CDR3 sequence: CASRAGTGGLFF. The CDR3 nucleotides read TGTGCCAGCAGGGCCGGGACAGGGGGCTTGTTTTTT.